This is a list of T cell receptor beta chains from one sample in a study of T cell responses to AZD1222 COVID-19 vaccine. The method was immunoSEQ multiplex PCR; TCRdb's version includes in-frame clones alone and lacks a portion of them. This table has over 90,000 clones, 90% appearing once. The sequenced sample was peripheral blood, obtained on day 0 of AZD1222 vaccination. These receptors all come from an adult in good health. The CDR3 runs from the conserved cysteine through the conserved F or W. A D gene is named only where the DNA matches it firmly. Size is omitted from some rows. Given values are once, few, many or a class for expanded clones.

j_gene,v_gene,d_gene,abundance,CDR3aa,CDR3nt
TRBJ2-3,TRBV11-3,TRBD2,.,CASSLGLADTDTQYF,TGTGCCAGCAGCTTAGGACTAGCGGACACAGATACGCAGTATTTT
TRBJ2-1,TRBV3-1/TRBV3-2,.,.,CASSKKDSSYNEQFF,TGTGCCAGCAGCAAGAAGGACAGTTCCTACAATGAGCAGTTCTTC
TRBJ2-7,TRBV9,.,.,CASSVEGGDYEQYF,TGTGCCAGCAGCGTAGAGGGGGGCGATTACGAGCAGTACTTC
TRBJ1-3,TRBV7-2,.,.,CASSLAPAGGGNTIYF,TGTGCCAGCAGCTTAGCTCCAGCGGGGGGAGGAAACACCATATATTTT
TRBJ2-1,TRBV13,.,.,CASSSDRGSSYNEQFF,TGTGCCAGCAGCTCCGACAGAGGAAGCTCCTACAATGAGCAGTTCTTC
TRBJ1-5,TRBV2,TRBD1,.,CASRETTGSEQPQHF,TGTGCCAGCAGAGAGACGACAGGGAGCGAGCAGCCCCAGCATTTT
TRBJ1-2,TRBV3-1/TRBV3-2,TRBD1,.,CASSQMGTDSNYGYTF,TGTGCCAGCAGCCAAATGGGGACAGATTCTAACTATGGCTACACCTTC
TRBJ1-1,TRBV19,.,once,CASSIARKAFF,TGTGCCAGTAGTATAGCCAGGAAAGCTTTCTTT
TRBJ2-1,TRBV4-2,.,.,CASSQVSQSSYNEQFF,TGTGCCAGCAGCCAAGTGTCCCAAAGCTCCTACAATGAGCAGTTCTTC
TRBJ1-5,TRBV4-2,.,.,CASSQESNQPQHF,TGTGCCAGCAGCCAGGAAAGCAATCAGCCCCAGCATTTT